This TCR beta chain stems from a study of breast tumors, draining lymph nodes, adjacent tissues. Findings and caveats of the study: Data only fit, rather than demonstrated, lymph node origin of most tumor T cells. Tumors had less TCR diversity than lymph nodes, more than nontumor tissue. Data fit most tumor T cells coming from lymph node, expanding in tumor.

This clonotype was counted at least ten times. What it recognizes is unknown. The CDR3 covers 16 residues. The germline CDR1 and CDR2 sequences are SGHDN and FVKESK. Between the trimmed V and J ends, which lost 4 bases and 4 bases, there was a span of 14 bases. Axillary draining lymph nodes of breast cancer patients supplied the node samples. A single record per CDR3 protein comes from TCRdb applying MiXCR to the multiplex PCR reads. There are about 230,000 distinct CDR3 sequences in the sample; approximately 31% occur only once, and 1.3% to 1.5% lies in the top ten. The material sequenced was axillary lymph node tissue. This TCR derives from a female donor with breast cancer. Some clones in this sample may be carry-over from other donors' samples. This chain joins TRBV14 and TRBJ1-6; D ambiguous. Written as DNA, the CDR3 is TGTGCCAGCAGCCTAACCTCTAGCCGATATAATTCACCCCTCCACTTT. Protein: CASSLTSSRYNSPLHF.